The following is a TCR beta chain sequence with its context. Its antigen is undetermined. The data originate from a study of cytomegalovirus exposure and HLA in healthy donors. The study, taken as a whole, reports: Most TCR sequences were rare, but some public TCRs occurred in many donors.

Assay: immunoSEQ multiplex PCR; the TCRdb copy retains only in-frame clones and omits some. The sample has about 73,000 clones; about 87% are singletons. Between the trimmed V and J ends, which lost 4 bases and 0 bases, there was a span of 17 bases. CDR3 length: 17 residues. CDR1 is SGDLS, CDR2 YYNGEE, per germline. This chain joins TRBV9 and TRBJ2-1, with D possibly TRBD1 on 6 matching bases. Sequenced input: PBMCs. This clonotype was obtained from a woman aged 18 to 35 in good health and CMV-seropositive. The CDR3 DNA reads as TGTGCCAGCAGCTTAACAGGGTCACGGAGCTCCTACAATGAGCAGTTCTTC. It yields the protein CASSLTGSRSSYNEQFF.